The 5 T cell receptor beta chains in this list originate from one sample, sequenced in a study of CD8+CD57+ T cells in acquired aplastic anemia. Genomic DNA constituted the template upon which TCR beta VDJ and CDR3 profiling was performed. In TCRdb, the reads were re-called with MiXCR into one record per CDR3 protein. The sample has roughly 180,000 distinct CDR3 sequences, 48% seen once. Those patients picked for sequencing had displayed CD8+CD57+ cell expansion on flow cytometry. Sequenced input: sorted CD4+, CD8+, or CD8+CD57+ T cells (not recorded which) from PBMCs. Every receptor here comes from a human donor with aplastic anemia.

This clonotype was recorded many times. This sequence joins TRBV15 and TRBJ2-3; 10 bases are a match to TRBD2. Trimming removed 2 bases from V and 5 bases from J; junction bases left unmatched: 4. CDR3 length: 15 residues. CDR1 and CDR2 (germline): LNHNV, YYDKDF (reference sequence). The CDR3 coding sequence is TGTGCCACCAGCAGACCGCTAGCGGGGGTAGATACGCAGTATTTT. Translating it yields CATSRPLAGVDTQYF.

Here the CDR3 reads CSARTAADSPLHF. For the CDR3, the DNA is TGCAGTGCTAGGACCGCGGCAGATTCACCCCTCCACTTT. The chain is built from TRBV20-1 and TRBJ1-6; D gene unclear. The CDR3 is made up of 13 amino acids. Germline assignment: CDR1 DFQATT and CDR2 SNEGSKA (reference sequence). Trimming removed 3 bases from V and 8 bases from J, with 11 bases in between.

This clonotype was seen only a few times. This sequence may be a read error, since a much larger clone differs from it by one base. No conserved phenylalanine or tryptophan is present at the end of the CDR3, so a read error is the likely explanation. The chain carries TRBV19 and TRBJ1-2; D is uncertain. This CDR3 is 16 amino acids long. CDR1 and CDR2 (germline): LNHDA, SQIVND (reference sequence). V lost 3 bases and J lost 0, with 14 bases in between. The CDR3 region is CASSMYTRESNYGYTL. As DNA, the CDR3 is TGTGCCAGTAGTATGTATACGAGGGAGTCTAACTATGGCTACACCCTC.

The CDR3 protein is CASSIPARPGLRNTEAFF. The CDR3 coding sequence is TGTGCCAGTAGTATCCCAGCCAGACCGGGACTACGGAACACTGAAGCTTTCTTT. The chain carries TRBV19 and TRBJ1-1; D may be TRBD1 (5 bases). This CDR3 comprises 18 residues. Trimming removed 3 bases from V and 1 base from J, with 21 bases in between. Germline CDR1 reads LNHDA; CDR2 reads SQIVND (reference sequence). The entire variable domain, with the rest obtained from reference TRBV19 and TRBJ1-1, is as follows: DGGITQSPKYLFRKEGQNVTLSCEQNLNHDAMYWYRQDPGQGLRLIYYSQIVNDFQKGDIAEGYSVSREKKESFPLTVTSAQKNPTAFYLCASSIPARPGLRNTEAFFGQGTRLTVV.

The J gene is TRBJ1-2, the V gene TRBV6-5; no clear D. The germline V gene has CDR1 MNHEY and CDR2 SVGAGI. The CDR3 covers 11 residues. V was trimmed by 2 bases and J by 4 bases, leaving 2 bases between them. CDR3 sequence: CASSYGYGYTF. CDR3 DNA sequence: TGTGCCAGCAGTTACGGCTATGGCTACACCTTC.